The source of this TCR beta chain is a study of identical twins. Study observations and caveats: Out-of-frame alpha sequences shared between twins exhibited an excess of low generation probability. Fewer insertions were carried by abundant cord blood beta clonotypes, but none was seen in memory repertoires.

This clonotype was seen only a few times. The target antigen is unknown. A universal primer site was incorporated via template switching, and the cDNA contained unique molecular identifiers. TCRdb itself ran the 5' RACE reads through MiXCR, one entry per CDR3 protein. Of about 490,000 distinct CDR3 sequences listed, around 15% were seen once; the top ten hold 0.44%. These data also featured in a second study, about yellow fever vaccine responses in identical twins.

The sample consisted of CD4+ T cells sorted from blood. This sequence was found in a woman aged 18-35 years in good health.

The CDR3 is CSATPTGLNEKLFF. In DNA, the CDR3 is TGCAGTGCTACCCCGACAGGGTTGAATGAAAAACTGTTTTTT. The genes are TRBV20-1 and TRBJ1-4; 7 nucleotides match TRBD1. The V and J ends lost 4 bases and 5 bases, in that order; junction bases with no gene match: 7. This CDR3 is 14 amino acids long. Germline V gene lookup returns CDR1 DFQATT and CDR2 SNEGSKA (reference sequence).